What follows are 14 T cell receptor beta chains derived from one specimen sequenced in a study of shared clonotypes between healthy human individuals. Profiling relied on immunoSEQ multiplex PCR, and the TCRdb table lists in-frame clones only, not all of them. The sample lists 950,000 to 1,100,000 clones; 60% to 80% were seen once. The sample was memory CD4+ T cells sorted from blood. Subset described: CD45RA-negative fraction. The receptors derive from a man aged 18 to 35 in good health.

In this sample, this clone turned up once. The chain carries TRBV9 and TRBJ2-2; perhaps TRBD1 as D (6 bases). CDR3 length: 16 amino acids. Deletions cut 3 bases from V and 1 base from J, with 13 bases between. Germline CDR1 and CDR2: SGDLS and YYNGEE. The CDR3 DNA follows: TGTGCCAGCAGCGATGACAGGCCAGGGAACACCGGGGAGCTGTTTTTT. It specifies CASSDDRPGNTGELFF.

This clone was counted between two and nine times. The rearrangement joins TRBV4-1 to TRBJ2-7; no firm D call. The V gene's germline CDR1 is MGHRA and CDR2 YSYEKL. The V gene lost 4 bases and the J gene lost 0 bases, with 10 bases spanning the gap. The CDR3 runs to 14 residues. The CDR3 DNA follows: TGCGCCAGCAGCCTCAGTCAAGGCTCCTACGAGCAGTACTTC. Protein sequence: CASSLSQGSYEQYF.

This sequence joins TRBV5-1 and TRBJ2-1; the D gene could be TRBD1 or TRBD2 (5 bases each). Trimming took off 4 bases at V and 6 bases at J, with 14 bases between the two ends. There are 14 residues in the CDR3. The germline gives CDR1 SGHRS, CDR2 YFSETQ. The CDR3 sequence: CASSPLGVRNEQFF. The DNA for the CDR3 is TGCGCCAGCAGCCCCCTGGGGGTCCGCAATGAGCAGTTCTTC.

This clone was detected a few times. This rearrangement joins TRBV14 to TRBJ2-1; either TRBD1 or TRBD2 may fit D (5 bases each). V lost 0 bases and J 13 bases, leaving 19 bases between the germline ends. The CDR3 totals 15 residues. In germline, CDR1 is SGHDN, CDR2 FVKESK. The CDR3 protein is CASSQDSGALGTQFF. The CDR3 nucleotides read TGTGCCAGCAGCCAAGATTCCGGGGCACTAGGCACTCAGTTCTTC.

The rearrangement joins TRBV7-2 to TRBJ1-5; D not resolved. CDR3 length: 14 amino acids. CDR1 is SGHTA and CDR2 is FQGNSA in the germline V gene. Trimming cost V 2 bases and J 3 bases, with 8 bases left between them. For the CDR3, the DNA is TGTGCCAGCAGCTTAACGAGGGACAATCAGCCCCAGCATTTT. Translated: CASSLTRDNQPQHF.

Here the CDR3 DNA reads TGTGCCAGTACCCAGACAAGGGGACATAATTCACCCCTCCACTTT. Translation gives CASTQTRGHNSPLHF. The chain is built from TRBV19 and TRBJ1-6, with D perhaps TRBD1 (5 bases). This CDR3 spans 15 amino acids. Germline V gene data show CDR1 as LNHDA and CDR2 as SQIVND (reference sequence). V gave up 7 bases and J gave up 5 bases, with 15 bases separating them.

The sample holds a few counts of this clone. The gene calls are TRBV9 and TRBJ1-2; 7 bases are a match to TRBD1. The ends lost 4 bases at V and 7 bases at J; junction bases unmatched: 10. The CDR3 spans 14 residues. The germline V gene encodes CDR1 SGDLS and CDR2 YYNGEE. The CDR3 is CASSSDREGRGYTF. CDR3 DNA sequence: TGTGCCAGCAGCTCCGACAGGGAGGGTCGTGGCTACACCTTC.

This clone has more than one count but fewer than ten. This chain connects TRBV6-1 to TRBJ1-1; D call uncertain. Germline values: CDR1 MNHNS, CDR2 SASEGT. V was pared by 7 bases and J by 1 base, with 10 bases between. This CDR3 contains 13 residues. The CDR3 nucleotides are TGTGCCAGCATGAGGCAGCAGAACACTGAAGCTTTCTTT. Protein product: CASMRQQNTEAFF.

The chain combines TRBV7-9 with TRBJ1-2; D unclear. The CDR3 length is 13 residues. Per the germline V gene, CDR1 is SEHNR and CDR2 is FQNEAQ (reference sequence). Trimming took off 4 bases at V and 8 bases at J, with 14 bases between the two ends. Here the CDR3 reads CASSSSPVGGYTF. As DNA, the CDR3 is TGTGCCAGCAGCTCATCCCCGGTAGGCGGCTACACCTTC.

The rearrangement uses TRBV5-6 and TRBJ1-2; D may be TRBD1 (5 bases). Trimming pared 4 bases from V and 4 bases from J, leaving 14 bases between. CDR1 SGHDT and CDR2 YYEEEE come from the germline V gene. The CDR3 loop spans 14 amino acids. The CDR3 DNA reads as TGTGCCAGCAGCGGTGGACAAACTACCTATGGCTACACCTTC. Residues: CASSGGQTTYGYTF. The full variable domain, its missing parts supplied by reference TRBV5-6 and TRBJ1-2, is DAGVTQSPTHLIKTRGQQVTLRCSPKSGHDTVSWYQQALGQGPQFIFQYYEEEERQRGNFPDRFSGHQFPNYSSELNVNALLLGDSALYLCASSGGQTTYGYTFGSGTRLTVV.

In DNA, the CDR3 is TGTGCCAGCAGCTTAATCCCAGCGGAACCGGCAGATACGCAGTATTTT. As protein: CASSLIPAEPADTQYF. The chain joins TRBV11-2 to TRBJ2-3; D possibly corresponds to TRBD2 (5 bases). V lost 2 bases and J 4 bases, leaving 16 bases between the germline ends. This CDR3 is 16 amino acids long. CDR1 is SGHAT, CDR2 FQNNGV, per germline.

The chain employs TRBV6-8 and TRBJ1-6; no firm D call. Germline V gene sequence: CDR1 MNHGY, CDR2 SAAAGT. The length of the CDR3 is 17 residues. V dropped 0 bases and J dropped 3 bases, with 12 bases sitting between them. CDR3 in DNA: TGTGCCAGCAGTTACTCTGGGGAAAGCAGCTATAATTCACCCCTCCACTTT. Residues: CASSYSGESSYNSPLHF.

This clone was observed a handful of times. The CDR3 DNA is TGCAGCGTTGAATCCACATTTCCCCAGCATTTT. Translated, it gives CSVESTFPQHF. The gene calls are TRBV29-1 and TRBJ1-5; D not resolved. Trimming took 2 bases from V and 10 from J, leaving 9 bases between them. This CDR3 has 11 amino acids. CDR1 and CDR2 from the germline V gene are SQVTM and ANQGSEA.

J is TRBJ2-6 and V is TRBV5-4; tentative D call: TRBD2 (6 bases). The CDR3 spans 17 residues. The germline gives CDR1 SGHNT, CDR2 YYREEE (reference sequence). Trimming removed 4 bases at V and 2 bases at J, with 16 bases between. The CDR3, as DNA: TGTGCCAGCAGCGCCCCCCCCACGGGGGCTGGGGCCAACGTCCTGACTTTC. This translates into CASSAPPTGAGANVLTF.